A selection of T cell receptor beta chains follows, all from one sample in a study of blood T cell repertoires in COVID-19. Profiling relied on immunoSEQ multiplex PCR, and the TCRdb table lists in-frame clones only, not all of them. Of about 350,000 clones in the sample, around nine tenths were seen once. The sequenced material came from peripheral blood. The receptors stem from a woman between 70 and 85 years old with COVID-19, enrolled during active disease. Each CDR3 is given with its conserved first and last residue.

j_call v_call cdr3_aa
TRBJ1-5 TRBV6-5 CASSSGEGGNQPQHF
TRBJ2-2 TRBV24-1 CATSDLGGGPNTGELFF
TRBJ1-1 TRBV15 CATSRQGSGEAFF
TRBJ1-4 TRBV7-9 CASSSRDATNEKLFF
TRBJ1-3 TRBV6-1 CASSESRGRNTIYF
TRBJ2-5 TRBV7-9 CASRQGSQTQYF
TRBJ2-5 TRBV2 CASRDRVETQYF
TRBJ1-2 TRBV5-4 CASSSTGGYGYTF
TRBJ1-5 TRBV13 CASSSINQPQHF
TRBJ2-1 TRBV7-2 CASSLIGTGFAYNEQFF
TRBJ1-6 TRBV7-2 CASSLIGTGLAYNSPLHF
TRBJ1-1 TRBV5-4 CASSFRGGMNTEAFF
TRBJ1-1 TRBV27 CASSLSVGTEAFF